The subject of this entry is one T cell receptor (beta chain). Its antigen target is currently unknown. No base qualities exist here, and no much larger clone lies one base off it. These data originate in a study of blood T cell repertoires in COVID-19 (dated by TCRdb to 2020 to 2022). Looking at the study overall: Samples covering the acute and convalescent phases of COVID-19 were provided by collaborators in the United States, Italy and Spain. The prospective study material was composed of cDNA or gDNA derived from T cells, B-cell-depleted T cells, or PBMCs. Subjects who had been exposed to COVID-19, were actively infected with it, or had recovered from it provided the deeply sampled blood TCRbeta repertoires that made up the dataset. Where available, HLA class I and class II types were obtained from metadata supplied by the sample provider rather than from assay-based typing. The sample metadata nearly always contained a de-identified subject ID, COVID-19 status, age in years and sex. The repertoires were released in a freely available public database meant as a resource for research on the immune response to SARS-CoV-2. The samples were drawn from two sources: the first 160 participants of the ongoing ImmuneRACE study, and over 950 subjects contributed by 6 global collaborators.

Each collaborating institution followed its own protocols to collect whole blood in K2EDTA tubes. For TCRbeta analysis, collaborator samples were shipped as frozen whole blood, as isolated PBMCs, or as DNA extracted from either sample type. The CDR3 runs 14 amino acids, cysteine and phenylalanine included. The sequence is cut down to CDR3 DNA, 42 bases in frame from base 1. CDR1 ENHRY and CDR2 SYGVKD are derived from the germline V gene. Trimming removed 2 bases from V and 10 bases from J, leaving 15 bases between the germline ends. Here is what the overall study found, with its caveats: How much clinical and demographic metadata was included differed by source and by participant, and the metadata was provided uncurated.

TCRbeta CDR3 regions were amplified from genomic DNA by means of the immunoSEQ Assay, a bias-controlled multiplex PCR. The source study handled its data this way. Nucleated cell counts per sample were estimated from amplification of reference gene primers within the assay. To quantify the absolute abundance of each unique TCRbeta CDR3 rearrangement, sequence reads were collapsed and filtered. For each sample, productive Simpson clonality was calculated as the square root of Simpson's diversity index across productive rearrangements. TCRdb stores this immuneACCESS table with in-frame sequences only. Part of the clones is absent; in the studies checked, under half of the shortfall reflects unresolved V genes, and no reason is known for the rest. V and J calls and clone size come straight from that table; D and trimming were deduced from the DNA. The sample table shows roughly 200,000 clones, and 88% are seen once. The ten largest clonotypes hold approximately 1.7% of the sample.

Sequencing was carried out using peripheral blood. The V and J segments used are TRBV10-3 and TRBJ2-1; the D gene is perhaps TRBD2, from 5 matching bases. This sequence originates from a man in his 70s with acute or convalescent COVID-19. The DNA sequence is as follows: TGTGCCATCAGTGAGCTTACCGGGGAGAAAGAGCAGTTCTTC. The resulting protein is CAISELTGEKEQFF.